This paragraph reports one T cell receptor (beta chain). It has no known antigen specificity. At one of its ends the junction is not consistent with the germline gene, which may arise from a read error. The cohort was made up of approximately 700 healthy bone marrow donors. Cohort members were all nominally healthy when sampled, although unrecorded immune exposures were likely present. The donor tested CMV seropositive, placing the donor among the 290 or so seropositive members of the cohort. A peripheral blood sample was provided by each donor, and peripheral blood mononuclear cells were used for TCR beta sequencing. Genomic DNA extraction from the blood cell samples was performed with the Qiagen DNeasy Blood Extraction Kit. Including the terminal cysteine and phenylalanine, the CDR3 comprises 13 residues. Only CDR3 DNA remains: 39 bases, in frame from the first base. The germline V gene (reference sequence) sets CDR1 to SSHAT and CDR2 to FNYEAQ.

The entry originates in a study of cytomegalovirus exposure and HLA in healthy donors listed by TCRdb under 2017. A note on the overall study: In an earlier analysis of fewer than 750 of the donors, around 290 Gb of sequence data and approximately 100 million unique TCR beta sequences from 150 million to 200 million T cells were reported. The aim of the study was to test whether cataloging public T cell receptors could identify signatures of past pathogen exposure. Every repertoire in the discovery cohort had been generated on one and the same sequencing platform. An earlier analysis of some 500 of the donors used high-throughput TCR beta sequencing to judge whether each TCR beta V gene segment behaved as functional or pseudogenic. To predict cytomegalovirus infection status, the study combined high-throughput TCR immunosequencing, statistical association of individual TCRs with disease status, and machine learning. Along with the approximately 600-subject first cohort, a separate validation cohort of over 90 different subjects was used. Among the roughly 400 genotyped donors, approximately 81% belonged to the genetic ancestry cluster associated with self-reported Caucasian donors. Among some 410 genotyped donors of the cohort, an average of approximately 240,000 unique TCR beta nucleotide sequences was sequenced per donor, of which about 18% were non-productive. Genome-wide SNP genotypes for about 55% of the roughly 670 donors were used in a later genetic analysis, which treated that subset as a discovery cohort. An early release covering over 500 HLA-typed donors comprised roughly 300 gigabases of sequencing data and approximately 80 million unique TCR sequences. The number of typed donors differed by locus: about 620-640 for A, B, C, DRB1 and DQB1; roughly 510 for DQA1; over 600 for DPA1; and some 430 for DPB1. Roughly 5 DR-DQ haplotypes were handled as single units for association and clustering, since linkage in the cohort was strong. Class I and class II HLA loci were covered by the typing at four-digit resolution. The T cell repertoires of 700 or so subjects were profiled by immunosequencing and related to cytomegalovirus serostatus. In the later analysis, no new phenotypic data were used to find candidate immune exposures; instead, reliance was placed on TCR beta sequences and their occurrence across donors. Alongside the repertoire data, information on donor age, sex, ethnicity and CMV serostatus was compiled. To study patterns of TCR occurrence, a later analysis re-analyzed previously published TCR beta repertoires from 500 to 850 donors and added high-resolution HLA genotyping.

The library came from the immunoSEQ multiplex PCR assay. A mixture of 60 forward primers for TCR Vbeta segments and 13 reverse primers for TCR Jbeta segments was used in the multiplex PCR. A multiplex PCR assay on genomic DNA amplified the CDR3 region of rearranged TCR beta genes. The Illumina HiSeq System was used to sequence the amplified TCR beta libraries as 87-base-pair reads. The study's processing was this. Across the roughly 700 repertoires, a later analysis counted some 81 million unique TCR beta chains, 9.5 million to 12 million of which were shared by at least two donors. To remove PCR and sequencing errors, raw reads were error-corrected and collapsed into unique sequences using a nearest-neighbor algorithm that merged closely related sequences. To assign V, D and J gene segments, CDR3 sequences were aligned to IMGT reference sequences. Each retained sequence needed at least a six-nucleotide match to both a V gene segment and a J gene segment. Rearrangements were classified as productive when the CDR3 lacked stop codons and remained in frame with V and J, and all other rearrangements were classified as non-productive. CDR3 was defined by IMGT convention, running from the second conserved V-encoded cysteine to the conserved J-encoded phenylalanine. The earlier analysis of some 580 of the donors excluded any sequence lacking an unambiguous match to a single V gene segment. In an earlier analysis of roughly 600 of the donors, a V segment was called functional when productive rearrangements were above 56.7%, and segregating when the standard deviation between donors exceeded 5%. A statistical classification framework was built for diagnosing cytomegalovirus status from the catalog of TCR beta chain sequences. In a later analysis, TCR nucleotide sequences were compared against IMGT/GENE-DB human TR gene sequences so that V and J genes could be assigned. A later analysis assigned CDR3 sequences and most-parsimonious VDJ recombination scenarios with the TCRdist pipeline. A later analysis defined each TCR beta chain by its CDR3 amino acid sequence plus V-gene family, and excluded reads lacking a unique V-gene family. As a way to deal with suspected cross-contamination and a sequencing artifact, a later analysis dropped 592 nucleotide sequences that were highly shared and had low generation probability. In a later analysis, a clonal expansion index for each public chain was calculated from normalized within-repertoire ranks of inferred template counts. In a later analysis, generation probabilities were computed using a VDJ recombination model fitted to out-of-frame rearrangements, and the results were checked against IGoR. A later analysis scored TCR-TCR, TCR-HLA and TCR-CMV co-occurrence with hypergeometric tests, applying a repertoire-size bias correction to TCR pairs. In a later analysis, false discovery rates were estimated by permuting HLA or CMV assignments 20 times. In a later analysis, co-occurring TCRs were grouped using DBSCAN, with TCRdist sequence similarity added in when clustering inside HLA-allele-positive subsets. Co-occurrence clustering excluded repertoires with fewer than 30,000 or more than 120,000 public chains, plus five with anomalous nucleotide sharing. The immuneACCESS repertoire file appears here via TCRdb, limited to in-frame rearrangements. These files lack a portion of the clones; in checked studies, under half of the deficit traces to unresolved V genes, and the cause of the others is not known. From that table come the V and J calls and clone size; the DNA was used to work out D and trimming. Per the sample table, the count is 80,000 to 95,000 clones. The ten most abundant clones make up approximately 15% of the sample.

The full study reports these points: A further reported finding was that TCR beta sequences accurately predicted the HLA-A and HLA-B alleles for most subjects in the first cohort. The study listed 150 to 200 TCR beta chains as associated with cytomegalovirus. In this cohort, only TCR beta chains were sequenced, and detectable features were limited by the absence of alpha or paired-chain data. Immune exposure information for the cohort was limited to CMV serostatus. HLA typing was unavailable for some donors at each locus, so association tests used only the typed subset. Specific HLA alleles were associated with 16,951 TCR beta sequences at a false discovery rate of 0.05 in a later analysis. Broadly in line with IMGT annotations, most TCR beta V segments showed up in productive rearrangements about 90% or about 30% of the time in an earlier analysis of roughly 590 of the donors. When HLA alleles, especially DR and DQ, strongly co-occurred, TCR associations were difficult to assign to individual alleles. A group of highly shared sequence variants was considered likely to be a technical artifact of the sequencing pipeline. The classifier was reported to diagnose cytomegalovirus status with high specificity and sensitivity in both the original cohort and the validation cohort. Compared with the 666-donor mean, donors in an Asian-associated ancestry cluster had fewer N-insertions in productive TCRs, according to a later genetic analysis. The earlier analysis of 587 of the donors excluded approximately 15 rarely observed V segments, including chromosome 9 orphons, because counts were too low. A later analysis found that TCR association rates varied across HLA loci, with DRB1 alleles showing the most associated TCRs and HLA-C alleles the fewest. Correlated functional status among segregating V segments might be attributable to linkage disequilibrium, but an unknown experimental factor could not be ruled out. V-gene and J-gene trimming of TCR beta chains was associated with a missense DCLRE1C variant in a later genetic analysis, and the association was replicated in an independent cohort. Roughly uniform sequencing depth across donors was assumed in presence/absence analyses, although this assumption may not hold. A few of the identified cytomegalovirus-associated TCR beta chains were confirmed in vitro to be specific for cytomegalovirus antigens. In a later analysis, HLA-associated TCR beta chains were found to be more clonally expanded and to have lower generation probabilities than equally common non-associated chains. In a later analysis, most CMV-associated TCR beta chains were found to appear HLA-restricted, with HLA associations seemingly driven largely by CMV exposure. According to a later analysis, parvovirus B19, influenza, CMV and Epstein-Barr virus appeared linked to several top co-occurrence clusters. The authors suggested that the approach could potentially be extended to other disease states and immunological phenotypes. Because the 87-base-pair reads could not distinguish some IMGT-functional V segments, including TRBV6-2 and TRBV6-3, those segments were excluded. While some public TCRs were present in many individuals, most TCR sequences turned up only very rarely across donors.

In this chain, TRBV7-7 is recombined with TRBJ2-2, with the D gene not confidently named. The sample taken for sequencing was PBMCs. The clonotype comes from a man in his forties or fifties in good health and CMV-seropositive. This receptor carries the CDR3 CASSKWALGELFF. The DNA reads TGTGCTAGCAGCAAATGGGCCCTCGGGGAGCTGTTTTTT.